What follows is one TCR beta chain and its context. Its antigen remains unknown. The data were taken from a study of post-analysis software for immune sequencing data. Study context: Relapsing-remitting, secondary progressive and progressive-relapsing multiple sclerosis were all included among the disease courses.

Broader study findings: Co-batched samples clustered tightly together by F measure. Compared against controls, patients with multiple sclerosis displayed significantly lower normalized Chao1 diversity. Controls showed lower frequencies than patients for several TRBV segments, and TRBV5-6, TRBV5-1 and TRBV20-1 were among these.

Germline assignment: CDR1 SGHRS and CDR2 YFSETQ. The CDR3 has 14 amino acids. Losses at the gene ends were 4 bases for V and 5 bases for J; bases not matched to a gene: 7. Carried by the TCR beta cDNA libraries were unique molecular identifiers. Researchers reported roughly 0.5 million cDNA molecules coming from roughly 0.93 to 9.6 million T cells. In TCRdb, the PCR reads were re-called with MiXCR into one record per CDR3 protein. Here the sample spans hundreds of thousands of distinct CDR3 sequences, approximately 30% being singletons. The sequencing sample was made of blood. The V call is TRBV5-1, the J call TRBJ2-7; 9 nucleotides line up with TRBD2. The origin of this receptor is a girl aged 5 to 17 with multiple sclerosis. This chain's CDR3 is CASSGGLAANEQYF. CDR3 in DNA: TGCGCCAGCAGCGGGGGACTAGCTGCCAACGAGCAGTACTTC.